This TCR beta chain was obtained from a study of OX40 agonist ivuxolimab in advanced cancers. Some background on the complete study: Ivuxolimab was a fully human IgG2 agonistic monoclonal antibody targeting the costimulatory receptor OX40 (CD134). Intravenous ivuxolimab was administered to patients every 2 weeks at six dose levels: 0.01, 0.1, 0.3, 1.5, 3 and 10 mg/kg. Of the approximately 54 dose-escalation patients, hepatocellular carcinoma was present in about 19, melanoma in around 15, renal cell carcinoma in 9 and head and neck cancer in 9. In the dose-escalation cohort, around four fifths of patients were male, and the mean age was approximately 60 years, with a range of about 23 to 90. Prior anti-PD-1, anti-PD-L1 or anti-CTLA-4 therapy was permitted, and 30% to 45% of dose-escalation patients had received checkpoint inhibitors. Partial responses were achieved by three dose-escalation patients, of whom one had hepatocellular carcinoma and two had cutaneous melanoma. Peripheral TCRbeta sequencing aimed to test whether ivuxolimab altered TCR sequence diversity and caused clonal T-cell expansion. The paper reports the monotherapy dose-escalation portion (N = 52 patients) of the phase I ivuxolimab trial. The investigation overall reported the following: Antigen specificity was not determined for the clonally expanded peripheral T cells. In partial responders in the 0.1-3.0 mg/kg groups, normalized peripheral clonal expansion was found to be among the lowest, especially among CD8+ T cells. After ivuxolimab, expanded clones were on average more numerous among CD8+ T cells than among CD4+ T cells. At doses of 0.1 to 3.0 mg/kg, clonal expansion of both CD4+ and CD8+ blood T cells was observed from baseline to week 6. Low levels of normalized T-cell clonal expansion were also seen in some nonresponding patients.

Genomic DNA was isolated from the sorted cells so that the TCRbeta CDR3 region could be sequenced. The immunoSEQ Assay was used for sequencing of TCRbeta CDR3 regions. This is the immuneACCESS table as TCRdb keeps it, with only in-frame sequences that have V and J called. A part of the clones is gone; compared with another copy, unresolved V genes explain less than half, and the rest is unexplained. The sample data list tens of thousands of clones, and approximately 88% of these were observed just once. Clones ranked in the top ten supply about 7% of the sample. Notes on this clone: This receptor's antigen is unknown. It has no much larger one-base neighbor in the sample; base qualities were not kept.

Spanning cysteine to phenylalanine, the CDR3 consists of 12 amino acids. The entry retains the CDR3 DNA only, 36 bases that are in frame from base 1. Trimming takes 2 bases from V and 2 bases from J, and the germline ends sit 7 bases apart. From the germline V gene (reference sequence), CDR1 is GTSNPN and CDR2 is SVGIG. Patients with autoimmune disease history or receiving systemic immunosuppression were excluded from the trial. Peripheral blood for TCR sequencing was drawn from every dose cohort at baseline, at cycle 4 day 1 and at cycle 7 day 1. The samples were taken from a phase I, first-in-human, multicenter, open-label dose-escalation trial of ivuxolimab. The trial enrolled adults with locally advanced or metastatic head and neck squamous cell, hepatocellular, melanoma or renal cell carcinoma. Before TCR sequencing, CD4+ T cells and CD8+ T cells were sorted from peripheral blood as separate populations.

The sample here was CD4+ or CD8+ T cells sorted from blood, taken in a trial of the OX40 agonist ivuxolimab. This receptor chain uses TRBV30 and TRBJ2-7; the D gene identity is not certain. This receptor was identified in an adult with an advanced solid tumor such as melanoma, head and neck, liver or kidney cancer. The DNA sequence is as follows: TGTGCCTGGAGTAGGCGGACCTACGAGCAGTACTTC. Its protein reads: CAWSRRTYEQYF.